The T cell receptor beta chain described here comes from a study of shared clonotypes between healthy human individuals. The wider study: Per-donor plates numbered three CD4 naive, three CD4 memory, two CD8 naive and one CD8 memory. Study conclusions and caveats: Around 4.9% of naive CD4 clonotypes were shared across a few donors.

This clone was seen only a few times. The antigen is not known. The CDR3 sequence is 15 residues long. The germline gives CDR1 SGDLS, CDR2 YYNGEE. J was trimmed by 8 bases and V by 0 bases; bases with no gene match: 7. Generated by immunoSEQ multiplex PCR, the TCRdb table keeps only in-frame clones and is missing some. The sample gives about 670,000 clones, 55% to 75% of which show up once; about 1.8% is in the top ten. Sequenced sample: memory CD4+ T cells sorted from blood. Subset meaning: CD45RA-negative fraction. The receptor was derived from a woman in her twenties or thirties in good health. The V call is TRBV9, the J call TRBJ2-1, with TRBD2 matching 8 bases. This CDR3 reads CASSVGGLVQDEQFF. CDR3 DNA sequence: TGTGCCAGCAGCGTAGGGGGACTAGTACAGGATGAGCAGTTCTTC.